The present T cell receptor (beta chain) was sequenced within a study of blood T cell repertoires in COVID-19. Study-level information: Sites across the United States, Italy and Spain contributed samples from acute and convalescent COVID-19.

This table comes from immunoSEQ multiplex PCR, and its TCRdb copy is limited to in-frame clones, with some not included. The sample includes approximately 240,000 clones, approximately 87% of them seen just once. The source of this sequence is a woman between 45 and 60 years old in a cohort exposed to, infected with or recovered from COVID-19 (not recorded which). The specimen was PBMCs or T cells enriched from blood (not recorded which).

CDR3 region: CASSLAIRGSEQYF. CDR3 bases: TGCGCCAGCAGCTTGGCCATCAGAGGGAGCGAGCAGTACTTC. J is TRBJ2-7 and V is TRBV5-1; a possible D gene is TRBD2 (5 bases). The V gene's germline CDR1 is SGHRS and CDR2 YFSETQ. The CDR3 length is 14 residues. Trimming stripped 0 bases from V and 6 bases from J, with 13 bases between.